This entry is about one T cell receptor beta chain. The antigen is not known. The libraries were made with immunoSEQ version 4 in survey mode. Method: immunoSEQ multiplex PCR; TCRdb's copy keeps in-frame clones and lacks some. The profile shows 64,000 or so clones, approximately 75% of them singletons. An overlapping HIV-1 Gag peptide pool stimulated these cells at about 0.94 ug/peptide/mL. CD40L-negative CD69-negative CD45RO-high memory CD4+ T cells were sorted as populations depleted of antigen-responding cells. The data belong to a study of persistence of HIV-infected CD4 T cells. Germline V gene lookup returns CDR1 SGHRS and CDR2 YFSETQ. With 4 bases clipped from V and 0 bases from J, the junction kept 9 bases outside the gene matches. The length of the CDR3 is 18 residues.

The sequenced sample was CD4+ T cells sorted from PBMCs after approximately 18-hour stimulation, obtained from a patient who received antiretroviral therapy. The chain has TRBV5-1 and TRBJ2-1; 11 bases are a match to TRBD1. This TCR was sampled from an adult man with HIV who was CMV-seropositive. CDR3 DNA: TGCGCCAGCAGCCGATTCCAGGGACAGGGGGGCTCCTACAATGAGCAGTTCTTC. As protein: CASSRFQGQGGSYNEQFF.